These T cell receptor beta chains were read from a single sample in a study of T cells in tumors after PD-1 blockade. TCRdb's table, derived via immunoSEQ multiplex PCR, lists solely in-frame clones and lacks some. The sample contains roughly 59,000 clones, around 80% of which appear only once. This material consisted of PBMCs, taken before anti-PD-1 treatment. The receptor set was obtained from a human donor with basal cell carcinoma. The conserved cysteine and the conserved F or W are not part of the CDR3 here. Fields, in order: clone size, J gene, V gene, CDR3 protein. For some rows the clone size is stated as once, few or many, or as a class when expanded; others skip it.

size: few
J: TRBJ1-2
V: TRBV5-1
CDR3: ASSWRTGGNYGYT

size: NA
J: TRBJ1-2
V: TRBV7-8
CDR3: ASSSRGRDGYT

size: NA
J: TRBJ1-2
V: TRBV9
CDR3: ASSVYDRVGNYGYT

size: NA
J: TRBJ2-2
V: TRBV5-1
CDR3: ASSLAGGPNTGELF

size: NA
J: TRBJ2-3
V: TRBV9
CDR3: ASSRDPSGGANTQY

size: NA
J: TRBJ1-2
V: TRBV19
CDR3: ASSSPGRLYGYT

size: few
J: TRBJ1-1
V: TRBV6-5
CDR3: ASSYSRTGDWAF

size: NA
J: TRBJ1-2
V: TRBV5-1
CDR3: ASSLGTGYGYT

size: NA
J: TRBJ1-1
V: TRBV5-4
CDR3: ASSLSGWGTEAF

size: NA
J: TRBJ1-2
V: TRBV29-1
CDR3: SAVTGNYGYT

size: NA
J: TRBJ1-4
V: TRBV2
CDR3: ASSDQGVTEKLF

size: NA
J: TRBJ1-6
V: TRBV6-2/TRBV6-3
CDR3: ASSSRRGANSPLH

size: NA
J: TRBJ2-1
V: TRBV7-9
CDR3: ASSSNRAGGYNEQF

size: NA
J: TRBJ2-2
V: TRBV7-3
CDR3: ASSLGLAGELF

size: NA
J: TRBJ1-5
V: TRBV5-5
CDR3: ASSLGQVKNQPQH

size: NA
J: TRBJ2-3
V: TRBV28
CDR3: ASSSLRTGYKDTQY

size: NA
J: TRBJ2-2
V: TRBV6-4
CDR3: ASSTEHTGELF

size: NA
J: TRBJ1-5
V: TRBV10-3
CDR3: AISERGVSQGSNQPQH

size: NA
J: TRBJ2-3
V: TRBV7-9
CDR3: ASSSIGYTDTQY

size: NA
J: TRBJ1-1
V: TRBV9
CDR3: ASSASWGPLMNTEAF

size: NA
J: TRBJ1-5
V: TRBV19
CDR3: ASSMRGSSNQPQH

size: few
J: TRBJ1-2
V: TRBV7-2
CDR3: ASSLGPGGIYGYT

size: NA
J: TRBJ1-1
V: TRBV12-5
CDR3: ASGPFMNTEAF

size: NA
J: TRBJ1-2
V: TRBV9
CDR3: ASSVELRPDNYGYT

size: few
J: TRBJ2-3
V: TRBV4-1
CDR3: ASSRLGGALGTDTQY

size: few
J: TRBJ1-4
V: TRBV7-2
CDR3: ASSPDGRANEKLF

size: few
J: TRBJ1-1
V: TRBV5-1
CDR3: ASSLVQGAIGNTEAF

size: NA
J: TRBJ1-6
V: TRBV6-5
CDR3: ASSYQGSSPLH

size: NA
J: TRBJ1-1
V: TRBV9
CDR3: ASSVDGVNTEAF